These T cell receptor beta chains were read from a single sample in a study of shared clonotypes between healthy human individuals. Generated by immunoSEQ multiplex PCR, the TCRdb table keeps only in-frame clones and is missing some. Here the sample spans about 1.4 million clones, roughly 95% being singletons. Sequenced material: naive CD4+ T cells sorted from blood. The source of these receptors is a young man in good health. Both conserved end residues are part of each CDR3. A D gene is named only where the DNA matches it firmly. Clone size is stated in some rows and not others, as once, few, many or a class when expanded.

j_gene	v_gene	d_gene	abundance	CDR3nt	CDR3aa
TRBJ1-2	TRBV2	TRBD1	few	TGTGCCAGCAGAACAGGGGCCTACACCTTC	CASRTGAYTF
TRBJ2-1	TRBV7-6	.	.	TGTGCCAGCAGCCCAAATAAACGGAGAGGCTCCTACAATGAGCAGTTCTTC	CASSPNKRRGSYNEQFF
TRBJ2-7	TRBV4-2	TRBD2	once	TGTGCCAGCAGCCAACCTCTAGCGGGAGGAAACCCCTACGAGCAGTACTTC	CASSQPLAGGNPYEQYF
TRBJ2-7	TRBV7-9	TRBD1	.	TGTGCCAGCAGCACAACCCGGACAGGGATTTTTTACGAGCAGTACTTC	CASSTTRTGIFYEQYF
TRBJ2-3	TRBV7-2	TRBD2	.	TGTGCCAGCAGCAACCGACTAGCCGGCACAGATACGCAGTATTTT	CASSNRLAGTDTQYF
TRBJ2-5	TRBV7-9	.	.	TGTGCCAGCAGCTTAGAGCGAGAGACCCAGTACTTC	CASSLERETQYF
TRBJ2-7	TRBV10-3	.	.	TGTGCCATCAGTGAGTCCAGGTTAATGGACGAGCAGTACTTC	CAISESRLMDEQYF
TRBJ2-7	TRBV7-9	TRBD1	.	TGTGCCAGCAGCTTAGCTGGGACAGCGTACGAGCAGTACTTC	CASSLAGTAYEQYF
TRBJ2-1	TRBV28	.	.	TGTGCCAGCAGGTCTTTCGACCGGAGTGAGCAGTTCTTC	CASRSFDRSEQFF
TRBJ2-7	TRBV28	.	.	TGTGCCAGCAGTTTATTGTTCTCAGCTAGCCCTGCCGCCTACGAGCAGTACTTC	CASSLLFSASPAAYEQYF
TRBJ2-7	TRBV28	TRBD1	.	TGTGCCAGCAGTCTCCCGGGACAGGGGGCGAGGGAGCAGTACTTC	CASSLPGQGAREQYF
TRBJ2-7	TRBV27	TRBD1	.	TGTGCCAGCAGCCGAAAGGGGACAGGGCTAATTTCCTACGAGCAGTACTTC	CASSRKGTGLISYEQYF
TRBJ2-1	TRBV5-4	TRBD1	.	TGTGCCAGCAGCACACCCGGGACAGGGAACAATGAGCAGTTCTTC	CASSTPGTGNNEQFF
TRBJ2-7	TRBV4-1	.	.	TGCGCCAGCAGCCGGAGTACCCAGGCAGGGGGGGGATCCTACGAGCAGTACTTC	CASSRSTQAGGGSYEQYF
TRBJ2-2	TRBV5-6	.	.	TGTGCCAGCAGAAAGACGGCTATGACCGGGGAGCTGTTTTTT	CASRKTAMTGELFF
TRBJ2-7	TRBV28	TRBD2	.	TGTGCCAGCAGTCTATTGGGACTAGCGGGAGCTCGGGAGCAGTACTTC	CASSLLGLAGAREQYF
TRBJ1-1	TRBV27	.	.	TGTGCCACTAAACTCGGGAAGAACACTGAAGCTTTCTTT	CATKLGKNTEAFF
TRBJ2-7	TRBV5-1	.	.	TGCGCCAGCAGCTTAACGGCCCCTAACTCGGGGCGCATTCCCTACGAGCAGTACTTC	CASSLTAPNSGRIPYEQYF
TRBJ1-4	TRBV7-6	.	.	TGTGCCAGCAGCCGAATGACTCCAACTAATGAAAAACTGTTTTTT	CASSRMTPTNEKLFF
TRBJ1-5	TRBV20-1	.	.	TGCAGTGCTAGTCCTCAGCCCCAGCATTTT	CSASPQPQHF
TRBJ2-1	TRBV9	TRBD2	.	TGTGCCAGCAGCGCCGGGACTAGCCATATCTCCTACAATGAGCAGTTCTTC	CASSAGTSHISYNEQFF
TRBJ2-2	TRBV5-8	.	.	TGTGCCAGCAGCTTGGGGGGTTCCGGGGAGCTGTTTTTT	CASSLGGSGELFF
TRBJ1-3	TRBV7-2	.	.	TGTGCCAGCAGCTTAGGGGCAGCCTCTGGAAACACCATATATTTT	CASSLGAASGNTIYF
TRBJ2-1	TRBV5-1	.	.	TGCGCCAGCAGCTTGGTTCCCGGCTTTACGATCAATGAGCAGTTCTTC	CASSLVPGFTINEQFF
TRBJ2-2	TRBV4-2	.	.	TGTGCCAGCAGCCAAGTGGACGCGGGGAAGCTGTTTTTT	CASSQVDAGKLFF
TRBJ1-3	TRBV5-1	.	once	TGCGCCAGCAGCCAAGGTCTCTCGGCTACGGGAAACACCATATATTTT	CASSQGLSATGNTIYF
TRBJ2-7	TRBV28	TRBD1	.	TGTGCCAGCAGTTACCGGGACAGGGGAGGCGAGCAGTACTTC	CASSYRDRGGEQYF
TRBJ2-2	TRBV4-3	TRBD1	.	TGCGCCAGCAGCCTCGGACAGGGGGCAACCGGGGAGCTGTTTTTT	CASSLGQGATGELFF
TRBJ2-1	TRBV19	.	once	TGTGCCAGTAGTATAAAACCCCTAAGCATGGGCCGGCACAATGAGCAGTTCTTC	CASSIKPLSMGRHNEQFF
TRBJ1-2	TRBV5-1	.	.	TGCGCCAGCAGCGCGGACAGTAACTATGGCTACACCTTC	CASSADSNYGYTF
TRBJ2-3	TRBV6-6	.	.	TGTGCCAGCAGCGTAACAGATACGCAGTATTTT	CASSVTDTQYF
TRBJ2-7	TRBV28	.	.	TGTGCCAGCACCTCCGGCTGGGTCTACGAGCAGTACTTC	CASTSGWVYEQYF
TRBJ2-6	TRBV7-2	.	.	TGTGCCAGCAGCTCAACAATTTCTGGGGCCAACGTCCTGACTTTC	CASSSTISGANVLTF
TRBJ2-2	TRBV6-1	TRBD2	.	TGTGCCAGCAGTGAAGAGGGGGGACTAGCGGGAGTCACCGGGGAGCTGTTTTTT	CASSEEGGLAGVTGELFF
TRBJ1-2	TRBV19	TRBD1	.	TGTGCCAGTACCTGGACAGGGGCTGGCTACACCTTC	CASTWTGAGYTF
TRBJ2-3	TRBV18	TRBD2	.	TGTGCCAGCTCACCACCAAGCGGGAGGACAGATACGCAGTATTTT	CASSPPSGRTDTQYF
TRBJ2-5	TRBV27	.	.	TGTGCCAGCAGTTTATTAGGTAAAGGGGGCCAAGAGACCCAGTACTTC	CASSLLGKGGQETQYF
TRBJ2-7	TRBV30	TRBD2	.	TGTGCCTGGAGCTTAGGACTAGCGGGCCTTTACGAGCAGTACTTC	CAWSLGLAGLYEQYF
TRBJ1-3	TRBV2	.	.	TGTGCCAGCAGTGAGACACCACTCTCTGGAAACACCATATATTTT	CASSETPLSGNTIYF
TRBJ2-7	TRBV18	.	.	TGTGCCAGCTTTAGCGAGATCCAGGGCGAGCAGTACTTC	CASFSEIQGEQYF
TRBJ2-1	TRBV29-1	.	.	TGCAGCGTGGGCGGAGATCGCAATGAGCAGTTCTTC	CSVGGDRNEQFF